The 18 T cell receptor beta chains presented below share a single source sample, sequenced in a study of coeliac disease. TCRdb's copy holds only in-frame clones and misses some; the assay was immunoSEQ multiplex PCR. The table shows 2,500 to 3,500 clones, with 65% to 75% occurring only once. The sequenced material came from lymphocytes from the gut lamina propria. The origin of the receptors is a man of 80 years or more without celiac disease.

The CDR3 spells CASSIETGTGNTIYF. The CDR3 nucleotides read TGTGCCAGCAGCATAGAGACAGGGACTGGAAACACCATATATTTT. The gene calls are TRBV7-2 and TRBJ1-3; 7 bases are shared with TRBD1. There are 15 residues in the CDR3. J gave up 2 bases and V 5 bases, and 6 bases lay outside the gene matches. Germline assignment: CDR1 SGHTA and CDR2 FQGNSA.

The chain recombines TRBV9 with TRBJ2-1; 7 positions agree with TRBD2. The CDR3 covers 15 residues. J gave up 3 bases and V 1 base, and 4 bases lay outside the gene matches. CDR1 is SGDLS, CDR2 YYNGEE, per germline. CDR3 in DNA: TGTGCCAGCAGCGTATCAGCGGGGAGCTACAATGAGCAGTTCTTC. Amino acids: CASSVSAGSYNEQFF.

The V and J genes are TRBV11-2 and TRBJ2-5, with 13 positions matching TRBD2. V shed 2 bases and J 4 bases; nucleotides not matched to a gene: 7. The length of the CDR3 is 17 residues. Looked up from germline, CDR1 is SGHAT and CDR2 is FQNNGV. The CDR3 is CASSLRVRLAGGETQYF. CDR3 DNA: TGTGCCAGCAGCTTAAGAGTGAGACTAGCGGGGGGAGAGACCCAGTACTTC.

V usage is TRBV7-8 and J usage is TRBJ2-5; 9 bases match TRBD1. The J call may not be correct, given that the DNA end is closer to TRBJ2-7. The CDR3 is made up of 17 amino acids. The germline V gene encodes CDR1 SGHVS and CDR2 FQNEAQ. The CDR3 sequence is CASSLALGQGTSYEQYF. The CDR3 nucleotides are TGTGCCAGCAGCTTAGCGCTCGGACAGGGGACCTCCTACGAGCAGTACTTC.

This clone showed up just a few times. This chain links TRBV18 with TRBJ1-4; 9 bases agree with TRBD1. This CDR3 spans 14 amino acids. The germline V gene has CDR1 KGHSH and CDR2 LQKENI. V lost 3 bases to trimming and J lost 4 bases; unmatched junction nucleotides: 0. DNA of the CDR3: TGTGCCAGCTCACCGACAGGGGGTAATGAAAAACTGTTTTTT. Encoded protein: CASSPTGGNEKLFF.

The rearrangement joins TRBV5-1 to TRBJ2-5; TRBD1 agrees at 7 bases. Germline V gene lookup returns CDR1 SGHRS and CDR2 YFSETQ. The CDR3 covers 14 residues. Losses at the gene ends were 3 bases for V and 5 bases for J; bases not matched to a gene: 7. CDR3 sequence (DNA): TGCGCCAGCAGCTCTGACACAGGGGACGAGACCCAGTACTTC. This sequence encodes CASSSDTGDETQYF.

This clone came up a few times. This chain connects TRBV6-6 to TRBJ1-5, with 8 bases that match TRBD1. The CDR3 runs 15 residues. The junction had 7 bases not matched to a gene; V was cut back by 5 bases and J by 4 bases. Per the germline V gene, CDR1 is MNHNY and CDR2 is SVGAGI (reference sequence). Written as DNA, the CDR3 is TGTGCCAGCAGTGACAGGGGAAAATGGAATCAGCCCCAGCATTTT. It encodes CASSDRGKWNQPQHF.

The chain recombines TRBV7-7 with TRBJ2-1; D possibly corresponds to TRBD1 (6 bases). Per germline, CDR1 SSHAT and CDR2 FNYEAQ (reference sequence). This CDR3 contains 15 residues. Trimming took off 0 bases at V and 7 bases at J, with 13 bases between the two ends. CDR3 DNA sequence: TGTGCCAGCAGCTTAGCGTGGGGGCCAGGGAATGAGCAGTTCTTC. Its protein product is CASSLAWGPGNEQFF.

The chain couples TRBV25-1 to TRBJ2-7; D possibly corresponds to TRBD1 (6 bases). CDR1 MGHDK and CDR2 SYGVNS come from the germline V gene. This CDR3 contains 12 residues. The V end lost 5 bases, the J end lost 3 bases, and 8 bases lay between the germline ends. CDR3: CASSTQGYEQYF. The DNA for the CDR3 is TGTGCCAGCAGTACACAGGGCTACGAGCAGTACTTC.

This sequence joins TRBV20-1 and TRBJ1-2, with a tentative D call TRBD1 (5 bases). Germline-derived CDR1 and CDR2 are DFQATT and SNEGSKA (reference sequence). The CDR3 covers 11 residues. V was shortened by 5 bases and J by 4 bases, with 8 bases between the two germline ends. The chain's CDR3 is CSAQGGYGYTF. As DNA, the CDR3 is TGCAGTGCTCAGGGAGGCTATGGCTACACCTTC.

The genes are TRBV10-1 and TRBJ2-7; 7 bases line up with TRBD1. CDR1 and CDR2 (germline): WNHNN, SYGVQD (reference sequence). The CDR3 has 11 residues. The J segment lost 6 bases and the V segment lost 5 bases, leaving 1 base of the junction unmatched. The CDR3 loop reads CASSSGGEQYF. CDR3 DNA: TGCGCCAGCAGTTCAGGGGGCGAGCAGTACTTC.

CDR3 coding DNA: TGTGCTAGTGGTCGTCGCCAGGACTCGAAGCAGTTCTTC. It translates to CASGRRQDSKQFF. This sequence joins TRBV12-5 and TRBJ2-1; possibly TRBD2 for D (5 bases). V was clipped by 5 bases and J by 11 bases, with 16 bases between them. This CDR3 has 13 residues. Germline V CDR1 and CDR2: LGHNT, FRNRAP.

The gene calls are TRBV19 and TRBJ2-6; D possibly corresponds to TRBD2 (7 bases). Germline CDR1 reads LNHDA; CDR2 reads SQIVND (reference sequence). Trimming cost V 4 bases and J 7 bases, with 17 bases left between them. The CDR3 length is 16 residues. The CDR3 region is CASSTPGGARANVLTF. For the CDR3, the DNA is TGTGCCAGTAGTACCCCTGGGGGGGCCCGAGCCAACGTCCTGACTTTC.

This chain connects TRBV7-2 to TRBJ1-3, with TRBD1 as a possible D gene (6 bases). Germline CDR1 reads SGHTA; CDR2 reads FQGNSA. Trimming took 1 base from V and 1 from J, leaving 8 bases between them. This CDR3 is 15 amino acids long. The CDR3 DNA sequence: TGTGCCAGCAGCTTAGAGACAGGATCTGGAAACACCATATATTTT. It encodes CASSLETGSGNTIYF.

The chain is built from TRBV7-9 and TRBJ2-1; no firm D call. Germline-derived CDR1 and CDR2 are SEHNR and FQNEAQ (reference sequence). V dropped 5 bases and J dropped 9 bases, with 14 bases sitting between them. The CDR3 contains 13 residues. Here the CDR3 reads CASSDSGNGEQFF. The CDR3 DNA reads TGTGCCAGCAGCGACTCGGGTAACGGTGAGCAGTTCTTC.

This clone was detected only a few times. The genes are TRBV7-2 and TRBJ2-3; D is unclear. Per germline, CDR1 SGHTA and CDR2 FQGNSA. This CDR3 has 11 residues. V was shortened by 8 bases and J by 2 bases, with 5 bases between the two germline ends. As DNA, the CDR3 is TGTGCCAGCGACATCACAGATACGCAGTATTTT. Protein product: CASDITDTQYF.

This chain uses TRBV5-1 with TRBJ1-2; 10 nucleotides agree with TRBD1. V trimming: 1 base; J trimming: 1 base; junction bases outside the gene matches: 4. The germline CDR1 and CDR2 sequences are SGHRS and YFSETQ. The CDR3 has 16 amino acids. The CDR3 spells CASSLRTGGVNYGYTF. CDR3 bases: TGCGCCAGCAGCTTGCGGACAGGGGGGGTTAACTATGGCTACACCTTC.

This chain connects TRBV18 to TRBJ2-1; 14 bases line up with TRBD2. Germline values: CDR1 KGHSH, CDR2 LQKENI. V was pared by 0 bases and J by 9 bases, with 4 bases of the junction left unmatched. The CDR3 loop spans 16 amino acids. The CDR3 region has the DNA TGTGCCAGCTCACCACCTGTGGGACTAGCGGGAGCTGAGCAGTTCTTC. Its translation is CASSPPVGLAGAEQFF. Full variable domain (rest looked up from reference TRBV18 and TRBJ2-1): NAGVMQNPRHLVRRRGQEARLRCSPMKGHSHVYWYRQLPEEGLKFMVYLQKENIIDESGMPKERFSAEFPKEGPSILRIQQVVRGDSAAYFCASSPPVGLAGAEQFFGPGTRLTVL.